The next 29 T cell receptor beta chains were all read from a single sample in a study of shared clonotypes between healthy human individuals. Data came from immunoSEQ multiplex PCR; TCRdb stores just in-frame clones and leaves some out. This table holds some 530,000 clones, about 85% found once. Specimen: PBMCs. The receptors were sampled from a middle-aged woman in good health. Some clones in this sample may be carry-over from other donors' samples.

The CDR3 here is CASSAPDGAGGYTF. The CDR3 DNA sequence: TGCGCCAGCAGCGCCCCAGACGGGGCTGGTGGCTACACCTTC. The rearrangement joins TRBV5-1 to TRBJ1-2; D may be TRBD1 (5 bases). The CDR3 length is 14 residues. Germline lookup yields CDR1 SGHRS and CDR2 YFSETQ. The V end was cut by 4 bases, the J end by 7 bases, with 17 bases between.

V usage is TRBV27 and J usage is TRBJ2-5, with TRBD1 as a possible D gene (5 bases). The length of the CDR3 is 16 residues. From germline, CDR1 is MNHEY and CDR2 SMNVEV (reference sequence). V lost 0 bases, J lost 2 bases, and 13 bases lay in between. The CDR3 loop is CASSLSLRTYQETQYF. CDR3 nucleotide sequence: TGTGCCAGCAGTTTATCGTTGAGGACATATCAAGAGACCCAGTACTTC.

The chain uses TRBV18 and TRBJ1-1, with no clear D. Germline loops: CDR1 KGHSH, CDR2 LQKENI. The CDR3 length is 15 residues. V lost 0 bases and J lost 1, with 9 bases in between. CDR3 sequence reads: CASSPPIAGNTEAFF. CDR3 bases: TGTGCCAGCTCACCACCTATCGCAGGGAACACTGAAGCTTTCTTT. Looking up the rest from reference TRBV18 and TRBJ1-1 gives the full variable domain: NAGVMQNPRHLVRRRGQEARLRCSPMKGHSHVYWYRQLPEEGLKFMVYLQKENIIDESGMPKERFSAEFPKEGPSILRIQQVVRGDSAAYFCASSPPIAGNTEAFFGQGTRLTVV.

This clone was seen at least ten times. The sample has other DNA sequences that encode this CDR3 too. The J gene is TRBJ2-3, the V gene TRBV29-1, with 8 bases that match TRBD1. This CDR3 has 14 amino acids. V dropped 3 bases and J dropped 1; count of bases not matched to a gene: 3. The germline V gene encodes CDR1 SQVTM and CDR2 ANQGSEA. CDR3 residues: CSVDRGLGTDTQYF. CDR3 coding DNA: TGCAGCGTTGACAGGGGGCTCGGCACAGATACGCAGTATTTT.

The V and J genes are TRBV5-6 and TRBJ2-3, with a weak D call TRBD2 (6 bases). Trimming left V 1 base short and J 2 bases short, with 11 bases between. CDR1 is SGHDT and CDR2 is YYEEEE in the germline V gene. The CDR3 spans 15 residues. CDR3 sequence reads: CASSLRRELTDTQYF. The CDR3 DNA reads as TGTGCCAGCAGCTTGAGACGGGAGCTCACAGATACGCAGTATTTT.

This clone occurred many times. The V gene is TRBV7-2, the J gene TRBJ2-3, with 15 positions matching TRBD2. J lost 0 bases, V lost 5 bases, and 9 bases had no gene match. From germline, CDR1 is SGHTA and CDR2 FQGNSA. The CDR3 runs to 19 residues. This CDR3 is CASSAPGTSGRLSTDTQYF. The DNA of the CDR3 is TGTGCCAGCAGCGCCCCCGGGACTAGCGGGAGGCTAAGCACAGATACGCAGTATTTT.

Concerning this clone: The same CDR3 can be traced to other DNA sequences in this sample. The chain combines TRBV5-1 with TRBJ2-2; D tentatively reads TRBD1 or TRBD2 (5 bases each). Germline CDR1 is SGHRS and CDR2 is YFSETQ. The CDR3 totals 15 residues. Trimming took off 4 bases at V and 3 bases at J, with 13 bases between the two ends. CDR3 sequence reads: CASSLTGGYTGELFF. The CDR3 DNA sequence: TGCGCCAGCAGCCTAACTGGGGGTTACACCGGGGAGCTGTTTTTT.

The J gene is TRBJ2-3, the V gene TRBV27, with TRBD1 matching 7 bases. This CDR3 region has 14 residues. V dropped 6 bases and J dropped 2; count of bases not matched to a gene: 5. Per the germline V gene, CDR1 is MNHEY and CDR2 is SMNVEV (reference sequence). CDR3 DNA: TGTGCCAGCAGGAGGGGGCAGGTCACAGATACGCAGTATTTT. It translates to CASRRGQVTDTQYF.

Remarks on this clone: This is likely an artifact of a read error, given a far larger clone one base away. The chain joins TRBV29-1 to TRBJ2-6; D possibly corresponds to TRBD2 (5 bases). This CDR3 has 13 amino acids. Per germline, CDR1 SQVTM and CDR2 ANQGSEA. The CDR3 is CSVDWAGVNVLTF. CDR3 coding DNA: TGCAGCGTTGACTGGGCCGGGGTCAACGTCCTGACTTTC.

Worth noting for this clone: A far larger clone lies a single base away; this is likely a read error. The sample holds other DNA sequences that translate to the same CDR3. V is TRBV29-1 and J is TRBJ2-3, with TRBD2 as a possible D gene (5 bases). The V gene's germline CDR1 is SQVTM and CDR2 ANQGSEA. The CDR3 is made up of 15 amino acids. The CDR3 DNA is TGTAGCGTTGAAGATCTCGGGATAGGGTCAGATACGCAGTATTTT. This codes for CSVEDLGIGSDTQYF.

The rearrangement uses TRBV25-1 and TRBJ1-4, with a weak D call TRBD1 (5 bases). V shed 3 bases and J shed 2 bases, with 16 bases lying between them. The germline gives CDR1 MGHDK, CDR2 SYGVNS. This CDR3 spans 17 amino acids. The CDR3 protein is CASSEMPHGGTNEKLFF. The CDR3 DNA sequence: TGTGCCAGCAGTGAGATGCCCCACGGGGGTACTAATGAAAAACTGTTTTTT.

The chain combines TRBV18 with TRBJ2-1; maybe TRBD2 (6 bases). The CDR3 is 16 amino acids. With 3 bases removed from V and 5 bases from J, the gap between germline ends came to 17 bases. From germline, CDR1 is KGHSH and CDR2 LQKENI. Here the CDR3 reads CASSPRGTHPDNEQFF. Here the CDR3 DNA reads TGTGCCAGCTCACCCCGGGGGACTCACCCCGACAATGAGCAGTTCTTC.

The J gene is TRBJ2-7, the V gene TRBV19; the match to TRBD1 covers 10 bases. CDR3 length equals 14 residues. Losses at the gene ends were 5 bases for V and 2 bases for J; bases not matched to a gene: 3. Germline V CDR1 and CDR2: LNHDA, SQIVND (reference sequence). For the CDR3, the DNA is TGTGCCAGTAGTCCGGGACAGGGGCCCTACGAGCAGTACTTC. Translating gives CASSPGQGPYEQYF.

This rearrangement joins TRBV7-6 to TRBJ1-1; 12 bases agree with TRBD1. J was trimmed by 4 bases and V by 1 base; bases with no gene match: 10. CDR1 and CDR2 from the germline V gene are SGHVS and FNYEAQ. The CDR3 contains 18 residues. The CDR3 nucleotides read TGTGCCAGCAGCTTAGGGCCGGGACAGGGGGCGCATGGCACTGAAGCTTTCTTT. Protein: CASSLGPGQGAHGTEAFF. The complete variable domain, with remaining parts taken from reference TRBV7-6 and TRBJ1-1, reads GAGVSQSPRYKVTKRGQDVALRCDPISGHVSLYWYRQALGQGPEFLTYFNYEAQQDKSGLPNDRFSAERPEGSISTLTIQRTEQRDSAMYRCASSLGPGQGAHGTEAFFGQGTRLTVV.

This clone was seen a single time. J is TRBJ2-5 and V is TRBV18; D gene ambiguous. The V end lost 3 bases, the J end lost 5 bases, and 10 bases lay between the germline ends. There are 13 residues in the CDR3. CDR1 is KGHSH and CDR2 is LQKENI in the germline V gene. The CDR3 loop reads CASSPDQYETQYF. DNA of the CDR3: TGTGCCAGCTCACCGGACCAGTATGAGACCCAGTACTTC.

The chain's CDR3 is CASRLTASGNTIYF. DNA for the CDR3: TGTGCCAGCAGACTGACAGCCTCTGGAAACACCATATATTTT. V is TRBV6-4 and J is TRBJ1-3; D might be TRBD1 (5 bases). CDR3 length: 14 residues. Looked up from germline, CDR1 is MRHNA and CDR2 is SNTAGT. Trimming removed 6 bases at V and 0 bases at J, with 9 bases between.

The J gene is TRBJ2-2, the V gene TRBV5-1, with 8 bases aligning to TRBD2. The CDR3 runs 16 residues. Germline V CDR1 and CDR2: SGHRS, YFSETQ. V lost 7 bases to trimming and J lost 3 bases; unmatched junction nucleotides: 11. The chain's CDR3 is CASQPLPGGHTGELFF. The CDR3 DNA reads as TGCGCCAGCCAACCTTTACCGGGAGGGCACACCGGGGAGCTGTTTTTT.

The chain couples TRBV10-3 to TRBJ2-7, with D tentatively TRBD1 or TRBD2 (5 bases each). Trimming took off 0 bases at V and 4 bases at J, with 10 bases between the two ends. The CDR3 consists of 14 residues. The germline V gene has CDR1 ENHRY and CDR2 SYGVKD. The CDR3 nucleotides read TGTGCCATCAGTGAGTCGGGGGTCGGGTACGAGCAGTACTTC. This sequence encodes CAISESGVGYEQYF.

This clone was seen a few times. A far larger clone differs by one base, so this is likely a read error. The same CDR3 also results from other DNA sequences found in this sample. The V and J genes are TRBV30 and TRBJ2-2; 10 bases are a match to TRBD2. The CDR3 has 15 amino acids. Germline V gene data show CDR1 as GTSNPN and CDR2 as SVGIG (reference sequence). In DNA form, the CDR3 reads TGTGCCTGGAGTCCGGGACTAGCGAACACCGGGGAGCTGTTCTTT. Encoded protein: CAWSPGLANTGELFF. Variable domain in full (rest from reference TRBV30 and TRBJ2-2): SQTIHQWPATLVQPVGSPLSLECTVEGTSNPNLYWYRQAAGRGLQLLFYSVGIGQISSEVPQNLSASRPQDRQFILSSKKLLLSDSGFYLCAWSPGLANTGELFFGEGSRLTVL.

The chain is built from TRBV5-6 and TRBJ2-1; no firm D call. This CDR3 comprises 16 residues. V was trimmed by 4 bases and J by 7 bases, leaving 21 bases between them. Germline CDR1 and CDR2: SGHDT and YYEEEE. CDR3 DNA sequence: TGTGCCAGCAGCGTAGCCTGGGCAGGATCAAGGAATGAGCAGTTCTTC. This sequence encodes CASSVAWAGSRNEQFF. The full variable domain, in which reference TRBV5-6 and TRBJ2-1 provide the parts outside the CDR3, is DAGVTQSPTHLIKTRGQQVTLRCSPKSGHDTVSWYQQALGQGPQFIFQYYEEEERQRGNFPDRFSGHQFPNYSSELNVNALLLGDSALYLCASSVAWAGSRNEQFFGPGTRLTVL.

The CDR3 DNA follows: TGTGCCAGCTGGCAGGGTGGAACCAACTCTGGGGCCAACGTCCTGACTTTC. This sequence encodes CASWQGGTNSGANVLTF. The chain joins TRBV18 to TRBJ2-6, with D perhaps TRBD1 (5 bases). Germline V gene data show CDR1 as KGHSH and CDR2 as LQKENI. The CDR3 has 17 residues. The V and J ends lost 7 bases and 0 bases respectively, with 16 bases between them.

About this clone itself: A far larger clone differs by one base, so this is likely a read error. The sample contains more than one DNA sequence encoding this CDR3. The chain recombines TRBV5-1 with TRBJ1-3; tentatively, D is TRBD1 (5 bases). There are 14 residues in the CDR3. Looked up from germline, CDR1 is SGHRS and CDR2 is YFSETQ. CDR3 amino acids: CASSLGVSGNTIYF. DNA for the CDR3: TGTGCCAGCAGCTTGGGGGTCTCTGGAAACACCATATATTTT.

In its sample, this clone was seen a few times. This could be a read error, since a much larger clone is one nucleotide away. This sequence joins TRBV5-1 and TRBJ2-7; a possible D gene is TRBD1 (7 bases). Germline V CDR1 and CDR2: SGHRS, YFSETQ. Trimming took off 3 bases at V and 2 bases at J, with 12 bases between the two ends. This CDR3 has 14 residues. CDR3 protein: CASSSAGQPYEQYF. CDR3 nucleotide sequence: TGCGCCAGCAGCTCGGCGGGACAGCCCTACGAGCAGTACTTC.

The rearrangement uses TRBV28 and TRBJ1-4; D remains unclear. This CDR3 has 16 residues. Trimming stripped 4 bases from V and 8 bases from J, with 20 bases between. The germline V gene encodes CDR1 MDHEN and CDR2 SYDVKM. The DNA of the CDR3 is TGTGCCAGCAGTTCCCCTAACTGGCCGGTGGGCGAAAAACTGTTTTTT. Protein: CASSSPNWPVGEKLFF.

As for this clone: Being one base from a much bigger clone, this may be a read error. The V and J genes are TRBV6-4 and TRBJ1-1; D gene uncertain. CDR1 is MRHNA, CDR2 SNTAGT, per germline. This CDR3 comprises 13 residues. The CDR3 DNA is TGTGCCAGCAGTGACTCTGAGAACACTGAAGCTCTCTTT. It specifies CASSDSENTEALF.

This clone was seen more than once but under ten times. This chain uses TRBV4-2 with TRBJ2-3, with D maybe TRBD1 (5 bases). V was shortened by 0 bases and J by 2 bases, with 12 bases between the two germline ends. The germline V gene has CDR1 LGHNA and CDR2 YNFKEQ. This CDR3 region has 16 residues. The DNA of the CDR3 is TGTGCCAGCAGCCAAGATCCCTCAGGGTTCACAGATACGCAGTATTTT. It specifies CASSQDPSGFTDTQYF.

The genes are TRBV28 and TRBJ1-5, with D perhaps TRBD1 (5 bases). Trimming cost V 6 bases and J 6 bases, with 15 bases left between them. CDR3 size: 14 residues. Germline CDR1 reads MDHEN; CDR2 reads SYDVKM. The CDR3 DNA is TGTGCCAGCAGGGGGGGGGACGGGCGTCAGCCCCAGCATTTT. Encoded protein: CASRGGDGRQPQHF.

The J gene is TRBJ2-2, the V gene TRBV28, with 12 bases aligning to TRBD2. This CDR3 comprises 15 residues. Trimming removed 6 bases from V and 4 bases from J; junction bases left unmatched: 3. CDR1 MDHEN and CDR2 SYDVKM come from the germline V gene. The CDR3 bases are TGTGCCAGCAGGGGACTAGCGGGTATCACCGGGGAGCTGTTTTTT. It yields the protein CASRGLAGITGELFF. Based on the CDR3 plus reference TRBV28 and TRBJ2-2, the full variable domain is DVKVTQSSRYLVKRTGEKVFLECVQDMDHENMFWYRQDPGLGLRLIYFSYDVKMKEKGDIPEGYSVSREKKERFSLILESASTNQTSMYLCASRGLAGITGELFFGEGSRLTVL.

Details on this clone: A far larger clone is just one base off, so this is likely a read error. Other DNA sequences in the sample encode the same CDR3. The chain has TRBV10-1 and TRBJ2-7; D unclear. CDR1 is WNHNN and CDR2 is SYGVQD in the germline V gene (reference sequence). CDR3 length equals 12 residues. V was pared by 0 bases and J by 7 bases, with 7 bases between. The CDR3 DNA is TGCGCCAGCAGTGAGTCAGGCTATGAGCAGTACTTC. Protein: CASSESGYEQYF.